This TCR beta chain was sequenced in a study of tumor T cells in aggressive B-cell lymphoma (dated 2017 in TCRdb). Concerning this clone itself: The antigen it recognizes is unknown. Base-call qualities are not available, and no considerably larger clone is one nucleotide away.

V and J are truncated by 2 bases and 4 bases respectively, leaving an intervening sequence of 8 bases. Measured from the cysteine to the phenylalanine, the CDR3 is 13 residues long. Only the CDR3 part of the read is kept: 39 bases, read in frame from the first base. CDR1 and CDR2 were assigned from the germline V gene as MNHEY and SVGAGI. Libraries came from the immunoSEQ multiplex PCR assay. TCRdb carries this immuneACCESS record with in-frame sequences only. Its versions omit some clonotypes, under half of them owing to an unresolved V gene in the studies checked, with the rest unexplained. This sample lists about 7,600 clones; more than 75% were detected once. The top ten constitute 2.5% to 3.5% of the sample.

The sequencing input was tumor tissue. The receptor was derived from an adult with diffuse large B cell lymphoma. The chain links TRBV6-5 with TRBJ1-2; the D gene is perhaps TRBD1, from 6 matching bases. The CDR3 sequence is CASSYGQIYGYTF. The nucleotides read TGTGCCAGCAGTTACGGACAGATCTATGGCTACACCTTC.